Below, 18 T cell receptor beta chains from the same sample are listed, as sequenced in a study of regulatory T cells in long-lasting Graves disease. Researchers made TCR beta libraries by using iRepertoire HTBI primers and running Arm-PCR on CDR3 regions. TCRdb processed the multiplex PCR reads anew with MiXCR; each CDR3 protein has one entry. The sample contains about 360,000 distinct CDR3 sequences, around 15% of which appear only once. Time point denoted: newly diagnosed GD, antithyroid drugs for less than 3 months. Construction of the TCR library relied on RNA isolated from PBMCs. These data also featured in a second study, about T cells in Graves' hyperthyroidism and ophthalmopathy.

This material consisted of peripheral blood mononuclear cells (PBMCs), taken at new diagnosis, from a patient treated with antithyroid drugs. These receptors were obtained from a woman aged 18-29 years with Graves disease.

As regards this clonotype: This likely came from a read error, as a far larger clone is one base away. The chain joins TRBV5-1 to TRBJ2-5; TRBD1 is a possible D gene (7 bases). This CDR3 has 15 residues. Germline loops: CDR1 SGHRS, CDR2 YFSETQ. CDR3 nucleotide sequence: TGTGCCAGCAGGGGGACTCAGGGGAGACAAGAGGCCCAGTACTTC. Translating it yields CASRGTQGRQEAQYF.

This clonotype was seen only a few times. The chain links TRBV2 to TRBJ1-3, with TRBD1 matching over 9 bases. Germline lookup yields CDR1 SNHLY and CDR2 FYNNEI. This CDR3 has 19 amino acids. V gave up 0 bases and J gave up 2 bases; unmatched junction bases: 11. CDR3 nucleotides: TGTGCCAGCAGTGAAGCGCTTAGGGACAGGGCGTCCACTGGAAACACCATATATTTT. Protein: CASSEALRDRASTGNTIYF.

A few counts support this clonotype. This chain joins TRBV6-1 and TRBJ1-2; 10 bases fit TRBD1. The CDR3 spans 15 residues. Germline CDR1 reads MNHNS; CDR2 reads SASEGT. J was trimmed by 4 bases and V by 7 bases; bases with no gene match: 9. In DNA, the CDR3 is TGTGCCAGCATTCCGACGACAGGGGGCACCTATGGCTACACCTTC. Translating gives CASIPTTGGTYGYTF.

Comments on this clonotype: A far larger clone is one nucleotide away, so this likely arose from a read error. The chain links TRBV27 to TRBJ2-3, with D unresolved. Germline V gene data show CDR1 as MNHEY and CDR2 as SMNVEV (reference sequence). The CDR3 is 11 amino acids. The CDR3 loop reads CASSFGDMQYF. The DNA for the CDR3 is TGTGCCAGCAGTTTCGGAGATATGCAGTATTTT.

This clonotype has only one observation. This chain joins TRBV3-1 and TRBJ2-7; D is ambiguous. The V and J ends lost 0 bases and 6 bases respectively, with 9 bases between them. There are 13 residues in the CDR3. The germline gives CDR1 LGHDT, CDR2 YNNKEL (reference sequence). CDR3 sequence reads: CASSQDFSSEQYF. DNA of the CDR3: TGTGCCAGCAGCCAAGATTTCAGCTCCGAGCAGTACTTC.

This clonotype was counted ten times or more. The CDR3 sequence is CASSLEGTGTPLHF. The CDR3 DNA follows: TGTGCCAGCAGTTTAGAGGGCACTGGGACACCCCTCCACTTT. The chain has TRBV12-3 or TRBV12-4 and TRBJ1-6; D uncertain. The V and J ends lost 1 base and 11 bases respectively, with 12 bases between them. CDR3 length: 14 residues.

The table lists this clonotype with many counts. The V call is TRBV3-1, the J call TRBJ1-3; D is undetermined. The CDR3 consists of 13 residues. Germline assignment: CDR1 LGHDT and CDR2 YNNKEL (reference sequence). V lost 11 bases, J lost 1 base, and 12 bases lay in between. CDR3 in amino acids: CASRMISGNTIYF. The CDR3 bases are TGTGCCTCCCGGATGATATCTGGAAACACCATATATTTT.

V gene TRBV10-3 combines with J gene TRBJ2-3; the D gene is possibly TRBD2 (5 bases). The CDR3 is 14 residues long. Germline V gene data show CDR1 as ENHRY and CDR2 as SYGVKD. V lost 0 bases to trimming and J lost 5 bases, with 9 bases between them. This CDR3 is CAISESVAGDTQYF. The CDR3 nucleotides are TGTGCCATCAGTGAGTCTGTCGCGGGAGATACGCAGTATTTT.

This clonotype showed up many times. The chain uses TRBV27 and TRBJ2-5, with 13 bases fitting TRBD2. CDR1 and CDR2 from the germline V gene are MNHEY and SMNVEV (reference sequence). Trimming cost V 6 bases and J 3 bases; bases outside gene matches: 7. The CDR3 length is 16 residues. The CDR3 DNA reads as TGTGCCAGCAGCTCCGGGACTAGCGGGGTCAAAGAGACCCAGTACTTC. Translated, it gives CASSSGTSGVKETQYF.

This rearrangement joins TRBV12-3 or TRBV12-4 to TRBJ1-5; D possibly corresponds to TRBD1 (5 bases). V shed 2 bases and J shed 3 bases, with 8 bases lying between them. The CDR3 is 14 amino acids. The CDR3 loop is CASSLFRVNQPQHF. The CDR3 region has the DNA TGTGCCAGCAGTTTATTCAGGGTCAATCAGCCCCAGCATTTT.

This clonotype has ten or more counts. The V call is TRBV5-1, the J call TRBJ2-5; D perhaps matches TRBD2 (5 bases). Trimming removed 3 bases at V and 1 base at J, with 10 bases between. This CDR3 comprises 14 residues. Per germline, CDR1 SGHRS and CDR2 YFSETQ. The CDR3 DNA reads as TGCGCCAGCAGCTCGTCGGGGATCCAAGAGACCCAGTACTTC. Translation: CASSSSGIQETQYF.

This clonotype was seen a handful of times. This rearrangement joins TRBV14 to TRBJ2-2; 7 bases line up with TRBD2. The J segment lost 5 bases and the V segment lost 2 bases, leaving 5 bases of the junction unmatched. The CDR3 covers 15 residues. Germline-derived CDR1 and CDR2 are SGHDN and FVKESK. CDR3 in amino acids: CASSQFREVTGELFF. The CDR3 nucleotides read TGTGCCAGCAGCCAATTCCGGGAGGTAACCGGGGAGCTGTTTTTT.

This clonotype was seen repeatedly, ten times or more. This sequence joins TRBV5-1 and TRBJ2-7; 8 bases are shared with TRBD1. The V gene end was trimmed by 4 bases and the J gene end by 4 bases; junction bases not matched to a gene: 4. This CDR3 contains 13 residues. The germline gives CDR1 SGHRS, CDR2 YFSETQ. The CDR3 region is CASSPDRGYEQYF. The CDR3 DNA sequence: TGCGCCAGCAGCCCAGACAGGGGTTACGAGCAGTACTTC.

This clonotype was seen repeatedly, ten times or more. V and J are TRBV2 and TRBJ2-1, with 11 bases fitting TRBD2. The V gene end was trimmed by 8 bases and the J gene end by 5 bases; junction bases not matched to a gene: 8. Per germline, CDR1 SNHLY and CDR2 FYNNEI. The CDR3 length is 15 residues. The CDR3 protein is CASGGLAGGNNEQFF. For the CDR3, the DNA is TGTGCCAGCGGCGGACTAGCGGGCGGAAACAATGAGCAGTTCTTC.

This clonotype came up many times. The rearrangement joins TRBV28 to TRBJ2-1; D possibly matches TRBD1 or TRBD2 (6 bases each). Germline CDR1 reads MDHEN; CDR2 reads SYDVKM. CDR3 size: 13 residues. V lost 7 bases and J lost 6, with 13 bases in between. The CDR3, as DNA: TGTGCCAGCACCTGGGGGGCCTTCAATGAGCAGTTCTTC. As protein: CASTWGAFNEQFF.

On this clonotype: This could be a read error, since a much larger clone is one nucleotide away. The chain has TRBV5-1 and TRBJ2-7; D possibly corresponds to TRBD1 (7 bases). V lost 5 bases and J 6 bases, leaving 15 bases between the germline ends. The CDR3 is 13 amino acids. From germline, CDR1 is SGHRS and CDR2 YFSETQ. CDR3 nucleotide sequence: TGCGCCAGCAGATCGCGACAGGGAGGCGAGCAGTACTTC. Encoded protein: CASRSRQGGEQYF. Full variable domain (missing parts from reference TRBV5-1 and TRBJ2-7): KAGVTQTPRYLIKTRGQQVTLSCSPISGHRSVSWYQQTPGQGLQFLFEYFSETQRNKGNFPGRFSGRQFSNSRSEMNVSTLELGDSALYLCASRSRQGGEQYFGPGTRLTVT.

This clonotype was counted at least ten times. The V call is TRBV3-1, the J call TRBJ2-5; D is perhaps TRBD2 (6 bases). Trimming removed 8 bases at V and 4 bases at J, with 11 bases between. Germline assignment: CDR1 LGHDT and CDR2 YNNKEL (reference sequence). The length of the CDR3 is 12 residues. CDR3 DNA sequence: TGTGCCAGCTCCGGGACTCGAGAGACCCAGTACTTC. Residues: CASSGTRETQYF.

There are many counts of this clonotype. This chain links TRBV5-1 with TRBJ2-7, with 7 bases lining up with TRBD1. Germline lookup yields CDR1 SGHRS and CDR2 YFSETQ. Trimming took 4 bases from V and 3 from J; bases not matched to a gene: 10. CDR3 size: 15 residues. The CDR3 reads CASSPQGVGGYEQYF. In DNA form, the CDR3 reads TGCGCCAGCAGCCCTCAGGGGGTTGGTGGCTACGAGCAGTACTTC. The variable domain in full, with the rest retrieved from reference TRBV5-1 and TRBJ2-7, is KAGVTQTPRYLIKTRGQQVTLSCSPISGHRSVSWYQQTPGQGLQFLFEYFSETQRNKGNFPGRFSGRQFSNSRSEMNVSTLELGDSALYLCASSPQGVGGYEQYFGPGTRLTVT.